A selection of T cell receptor beta chains follows, all from one sample in a study of cytomegalovirus exposure and HLA in healthy donors. Using immunoSEQ multiplex PCR, the repertoire was profiled, and TCRdb retains in-frame clones only, with some absent. Among some 140,000 clones, about three quarters were seen once, and the ten largest hold under 2%. The specimen was PBMCs. The receptor source for this set is a female donor in good health and CMV-seropositive. Both conserved end residues are part of each CDR3. Fields, in order: J gene, V gene, clone size, D gene, CDR3 protein, CDR3 DNA. D genes are given only for firm matches. Clone size, where shown, is once, few, many, or a class for clones that have expanded.

>TRBJ1-6|TRBV23-1|NA|TRBD1
CASSRTGMSLGSPLHF
TGCGCCAGCAGTCGGACAGGAATGAGCTTGGGGTCACCCCTCCACTTT
>TRBJ1-4|TRBV18|NA|TRBD1
CASSPGQDRKLFF
TGTGCCAGCTCACCGGGACAGGATCGAAAACTGTTTTTT
>TRBJ2-1|TRBV28|NA|NA
CASSSPGLFSNEQFF
TGTGCCAGCAGTTCGCCGGGACTGTTCTCCAATGAGCAGTTCTTC
>TRBJ2-1|TRBV27|few|TRBD2
CASSLGSGIYNEQFF
TGTGCCAGCAGCCTCGGTAGCGGGATTTACAATGAGCAGTTCTTC
>TRBJ2-7|TRBV7-2|NA|TRBD2
CASSLEGTSGAYEQYF
TGTGCCAGCAGCTTAGAAGGGACTAGCGGAGCCTACGAGCAGTACTTC
>TRBJ2-3|TRBV7-7|few|TRBD2
CASSLSGGTDTQYF
TGTGCCAGCAGCCTGAGCGGGGGCACAGATACGCAGTATTTT
>TRBJ1-1|TRBV19|NA|TRBD1
CASSIRDRELRTEAFF
TGTGCCAGTAGTATCCGGGACAGGGAACTAAGAACTGAAGCTTTCTTT
>TRBJ1-4|TRBV2|NA|NA
CASSAGGGRGEKLFF
TGTGCCAGCAGCGCGGGTGGAGGGAGAGGCGAAAAACTGTTTTTT
>TRBJ2-7|TRBV6-1|NA|NA
CASSGVRNSYEQYF
TGTGCCAGCAGTGGCGTCAGGAACTCCTACGAGCAGTACTTC
>TRBJ2-1|TRBV28|NA|NA
CASREGGGFNYNEQFF
TGTGCCAGCAGGGAGGGAGGGGGGTTCAACTACAATGAGCAGTTCTTC
>TRBJ1-5|TRBV2|NA|TRBD1
CASDRGRSSNQPQHF
TGTGCCAGCGACAGGGGTAGGAGTAGCAATCAGCCCCAGCATTTT
>TRBJ2-3|TRBV5-4|few|TRBD2
CASSRGLASGTDTQYF
TGTGCCAGCAGCAGGGGACTAGCGTCTGGCACAGATACGCAGTATTTT
>TRBJ1-6|TRBV7-8|once|TRBD1
CASSHLQGAQNSPLHF
TGTGCCAGCAGTCACCTTCAGGGGGCGCAGAATTCACCCCTCCACTTT
>TRBJ1-2|TRBV19|NA|NA
CASSSVGAVYGYTF
TGTGCCAGTAGTAGTGTGGGGGCGGTCTATGGCTACACCTTC
>TRBJ1-2|TRBV7-2|NA|TRBD1
CASSLEGQGAYGYTF
TGTGCCAGCAGCTTAGAGGGACAGGGGGCCTATGGCTACACCTTC
>TRBJ2-3|TRBV30|NA|TRBD2
CAWGVSGTSYF
TGTGCCTGGGGTGTTAGCGGGACGTCGTATTTT
>TRBJ2-3|TRBV27|NA|NA
CASSLRVRTDTQYF
TGTGCCAGCAGCCTCAGGGTTCGGACAGATACGCAGTATTTT
>TRBJ1-1|TRBV6-1|NA|NA
CASSDPMGRNTEAFF
TGTGCCAGCAGCGATCCGATGGGGAGGAACACTGAAGCTTTCTTT
>TRBJ2-2|TRBV19|few|TRBD1
CASDPGTGVTGELFF
TGTGCCAGTGATCCCGGGACAGGGGTCACCGGGGAGCTGTTTTTT
>TRBJ2-3|TRBV5-1|NA|TRBD2
CASSFSGRGTDTQYF
TGCGCCAGCAGCTTCAGCGGGAGGGGGACAGATACGCAGTATTTT
>TRBJ1-2|TRBV28|NA|TRBD1
CASTGGRGYGYTF
TGTGCCAGCACAGGGGGTCGCGGCTATGGCTACACCTTC
>TRBJ2-5|TRBV29-1|NA|NA
CSVASAREETQYF
TGCAGCGTTGCTTCGGCAAGGGAGGAGACCCAGTACTTC
>TRBJ1-1|TRBV10-3|NA|NA
CAISESSRGTEAFF
TGTGCCATCAGTGAGTCTTCTAGGGGCACTGAAGCTTTCTTT
>TRBJ1-1|TRBV6-5|NA|TRBD1
CASSKRQGSTEAFF
TGTGCCAGCAGTAAGCGACAGGGGAGTACTGAAGCTTTCTTT
>TRBJ1-3|TRBV18|NA|TRBD1
CASSPGTGAGNTIYF
TGTGCCAGCTCACCAGGGACAGGGGCTGGAAACACCATATATTTT
>TRBJ2-7|TRBV5-1|NA|NA
CASSRWTSSYEQYF
TGCGCCAGCAGTCGTTGGACAAGCTCCTACGAGCAGTACTTC
>TRBJ1-1|TRBV7-9|NA|TRBD1
CASIDRGDTEAFF
TGTGCCAGCATCGACAGGGGGGACACTGAAGCTTTCTTT
>TRBJ1-4|TRBV5-1|NA|NA
CASSSTENRLFF
TGCGCCAGCAGCTCGACAGAGAACCGACTGTTTTTT
>TRBJ2-7|TRBV4-2|NA|TRBD2
CASSQDFGLASEQYF
TGTGCCAGCAGCCAAGATTTCGGACTAGCGTCGGAGCAGTACTTC
>TRBJ2-2|TRBV10-3|NA|NA
CAISGTGELFF
TGTGCCATCAGCGGGACCGGGGAGCTGTTTTTT
>TRBJ1-2|TRBV4-1|NA|NA
CASSQVQANGYTF
TGCGCCAGCAGCCAGGTGCAGGCGAATGGCTACACCTTC
>TRBJ2-7|TRBV5-1|NA|NA
CASSPGEAGTYEQYF
TGCGCCAGCTCTCCGGGAGAGGCAGGGACCTACGAGCAGTACTTC
>TRBJ1-5|TRBV28|once|NA
CASIGSTLQPQHF
TGTGCCAGCATTGGCAGTACGCTGCAGCCCCAGCATTTT
>TRBJ1-2|TRBV7-9|NA|TRBD1
CASSLMMGQGARSGYGYTF
TGTGCCAGCAGCTTAATGATGGGACAGGGGGCGCGTTCCGGCTATGGCTACACCTTC
>TRBJ1-1|TRBV9|NA|NA
CASSVRRAGLNTEAFF
TGTGCCAGCAGCGTAAGGAGGGCTGGACTGAACACTGAAGCTTTCTTT
>TRBJ1-5|TRBV4-1|NA|NA
CASSQEGRSGEPQHF
TGCGCCAGCAGCCAAGAAGGGAGAAGCGGGGAGCCCCAGCATTTT
>TRBJ1-1|TRBV19|NA|NA
CASSSAGTPMNTEAFF
TGTGCCAGTAGTTCCGCCGGGACACCAATGAACACTGAAGCTTTCTTT
>TRBJ1-2|TRBV18|NA|NA
CASSPDMRGSGYTF
TGTGCCAGCTCACCCGATATGAGAGGTAGCGGCTACACCTTC
>TRBJ2-5|TRBV11-3|once|NA
CASSLGRAGETQYF
TGTGCCAGCAGCTTAGGGAGGGCCGGCGAGACCCAGTACTTC
>TRBJ2-2|TRBV18|NA|NA
CASSPLSPGELFF
TGTGCCAGCTCACCATTAAGCCCCGGGGAGCTGTTTTTT
>TRBJ1-3|TRBV11-2|NA|NA
CASSYDRSSGNTIYF
TGTGCCAGCAGCTACGACAGGAGCTCTGGAAACACCATATATTTT
>TRBJ1-2|TRBV5-4|once|TRBD1
CASSPQGVYGYTF
TGTGCCAGCAGTCCTCAGGGGGTCTATGGCTACACCTTC
>TRBJ1-1|TRBV5-1|NA|NA
CASSLDSQNTEAFF
TGCGCCAGCAGCTTGGACAGTCAGAACACTGAAGCTTTCTTT
>TRBJ2-5|TRBV9|NA|TRBD1
CASSGGTGEETQYF
TGTGCCAGCAGCGGAGGGACAGGAGAAGAGACCCAGTACTTC
>TRBJ2-1|TRBV11-2|NA|NA
CASSLWAANEQFF
TGTGCCAGCAGCTTATGGGCAGCCAATGAGCAGTTCTTC